Below, 25 T cell receptor gamma chains from the same sample are listed, as sequenced in a study of γδ T cells in repeated Plasmodium falciparum infection. Flow sorting of PBMC yielded separate Vgamma9/Vdelta2+ and Vdelta2-negative gammadelta T cell populations for bulk repertoire analysis. TCRdb re-called the multiplex PCR reads through CATT. The profile shows 20,000 to 30,000 gamma-chain clones, over 2.5% of them singletons. The sample was gamma-delta T cells from blood. These receptors came from a pool of human donors (malaria-infected and uninfected, not separated).

In its sample, this clone was seen many times. A read error likely explains why the TCRdb protein, taken from a much larger clone, differs from this DNA's translation at residue 6; the protein shown is translated from the DNA. The rearrangement joins TRGV9 to TRGJ1 or TRGJ2. The CDR3 totals 15 residues. V lost 4 bases and J lost 0; bases outside the gene matches: 9. From germline, CDR1 is GITISATS and CDR2 ISYDGTV (reference sequence). CDR3 in amino acids: CALWDANQNYYKKLF. The CDR3 region has the DNA TGTGCCTTGTGGGATGCCAATCAGAATTATTATAAGAAACTCTTT.

This clone showed up many times. It is unclear where the CDR3 begins or ends on the DNA, so no DNA is shown, and the CDR3 is as TCRdb lists it. The CDR3: CATCSGGAGNSLAVEQHLLSQVSIGRIQHF. V gene assignment gives TRGV3, but the J gene was left uncalled. The germline CDR1 and CDR2 sequences are VTNTFY and YDVSTARD (reference sequence). The CDR3 region is 30 residues in length, termini included.

This clone appeared a few times. A far more abundant clone sits one base away, making this likely a read error. Other DNA sequences in the sample encode the same CDR3. The CDR3 bases are TGTGCCTTGTGGGAGGTGAACGAGCAGGAGTTGGGCAAAAAAATCAAGGTATTT. Amino acids: CALWEVNEQELGKKIKVF. V is TRGV9 and J is TRGJP. TCRdb leaves out the J gene; it was filled in here by matching the DNA to germline. Germline trimming cut 0 bases from V and 7 bases from J; bases unmatched to any gene: 9. Germline assignment: CDR1 GITISATS and CDR2 ISYDGTV (reference sequence). The CDR3 runs to 18 residues.

This clone was observed a few times. Given a far larger clone just one base away, this is likely a sequencing read error. V and J are TRGV2 and TRGJ1 or TRGJ2. No J gene was available from TCRdb, and it was assigned here by a germline match of the DNA. The germline CDR1 and CDR2 sequences are EGSNGY and YDSYNSKV. The CDR3 runs 14 residues. Here the CDR3 DNA reads TGCGCCACCTGGGACGGGAGGTCTTGTTATAAGAAACTCTTT. Protein: CATWDGRSCYKKLF.

This clone was observed many times. The rearrangement joins TRGV8 to TRGJP2. This CDR3 comprises 13 residues. From germline, CDR1 is VENAVY and CDR2 YDSYNSRV. V trimming: 1 base; J trimming: 4 bases; junction bases outside the gene matches: 0. The CDR3 DNA sequence: TGTGCCACCTGGGATAGTAGTGATTGGATCAAGACGTTT. Its translation: CATWDSSDWIKTF.

This clone appeared many times. The CDR3 DNA sequence: TGTGCCACCTGGGACGGGCCGGATTATTATAAGAAACTCTTT. This translates into CATWDGPDYYKKLF. The chain links TRGV2 to TRGJ1 or TRGJ2. The CDR3 is 14 amino acids. V gave up 0 bases and J gave up 2 bases; unmatched junction bases: 4. Germline CDR1 EGSNGY, CDR2 YDSYNSKV.

By share, this clone ranks as medium-sized (0.01 to 0.1%). This same CDR3 is encoded by further DNA sequences in the sample. The rearrangement uses TRGV9 and TRGJ1 or TRGJ2. CDR3 size: 13 residues. V shed 1 base and J 4 bases; nucleotides not matched to a gene: 4. CDR1 and CDR2 (germline): GITISATS, ISYDGTV (reference sequence). CDR3 protein: CALWEVKYYKKLF. The CDR3, as DNA: TGTGCCTTGTGGGAGGTCAAGTATTATAAGAAACTCTTT.

On this clone itself: A read error likely explains why the TCRdb protein, taken from a much larger clone, differs from this DNA's translation at residue 3; the protein shown is translated from the DNA. This chain links TRGV9 with TRGJ1 or TRGJ2. Germline loops: CDR1 GITISATS, CDR2 ISYDGTV (reference sequence). This CDR3 contains 14 residues. This chain's CDR3 is CASWEVTNYYKKLF. The CDR3 coding sequence is TGTGCCTCGTGGGAGGTAACGAATTATTATAAGAAACTCTTT.

This clone was observed many times. A far larger clone is off by one base, so a read error is likely. Other DNA sequences in the same sample also yield this CDR3. This chain links TRGV4 with TRGJ1 or TRGJ2. The J gene, not given by TCRdb, was assigned here from a germline match of the nucleotide sequence. The ends lost 1 base at V and 4 bases at J; junction bases unmatched: 7. The CDR3 consists of 14 residues. Germline assignment: CDR1 EGSTGY and CDR2 YDSYTSSV. In DNA form, the CDR3 reads TGTGCCACCTGGGATGGACCTGGATATTATAAGAAACTCTTT. It yields the protein CATWDGPGYYKKLF.

This clone was recorded many times. The protein held in TCRdb is that of a much larger clone and does not match this DNA's translation at residue 14, likely because of a read error; the protein shown is translated from the DNA. V gene TRGV2 combines with J gene TRGJ1 or TRGJ2. CDR1 and CDR2 from the germline V gene are EGSNGY and YDSYNSKV. The CDR3 totals 16 residues. The CDR3 loop is CATWDGRRGYYYKELF. The CDR3 region has the DNA TGTGCCACCTGGGACGGGCGGCGAGGTTATTATTATAAGGAACTCTTT.

Note on this clone: A far bigger clonotype differs at one base, so this is likely a read error. The limits of the CDR3 on the DNA are not certain, so only TCRdb's listed CDR3 is given. TRGV9 is the V gene, and the J gene was not called. Termini included, the CDR3 measures 31 amino acids. CDR1 is GITISATS, CDR2 ISYDGTV, per germline (reference sequence). The CDR3 protein is CALWEAIIIRNSLAVEQHLLSQVSIGRIQHF.

There are a few counts of this clone. This sequence is one base from a far larger clone and is likely a read error. Distinct nucleotide sequences in the sample also encode this CDR3. The rearrangement joins TRGV9 to TRGJ1 or TRGJ2. In the absence of a J gene in TCRdb, the DNA was matched to germline to assign it here. This CDR3 has 13 residues. V lost 2 bases to trimming and J lost 10 bases; unmatched junction nucleotides: 11. Per germline, CDR1 GITISATS and CDR2 ISYDGTV (reference sequence). CDR3 residues: CALWEAPIMKKLF. The CDR3, as DNA: TGTGCCTTGTGGGAGGCCCCGATTATGAAGAAACTCTTT.

In its sample, this clone is medium-sized. The gene calls are TRGV4 and TRGJ1 or TRGJ2. With 11 bases clipped from V and 12 bases from J, the junction kept 16 bases outside the gene matches. The germline CDR1 and CDR2 sequences are EGSTGY and YDSYTSSV. This CDR3 is 11 amino acids long. CDR3 residues: CAIGGTFLKLF. CDR3 nucleotide sequence: TGTGCCATTGGTGGGACCTTTTTGAAACTCTTT.

Worth noting for this clone: The amino acid sequence in TCRdb belongs to a much larger clone and departs from this DNA's translation at residue 15, likely a sequencing read error; the sequence shown is translated from the DNA. The V call is TRGV9, the J call TRGJP. Germline matching of the DNA provided the J gene here, since TCRdb leaves it blank. The CDR3 extends over 20 amino acids. Germline V gene sequence: CDR1 GITISATS, CDR2 ISYDGTV (reference sequence). CDR3 coding DNA: TGTGCCTTGTGGGAGGTCTGGTCTCTATTAGGAGAGTTGGGCGAAAAAATCAAGGTATTT. Its translation is CALWEVWSLLGELGEKIKVF.

This clone was observed many times. TCRdb records a much larger clone's protein for this DNA, with a difference at residue 12 that likely arises from a read error; the protein given is the translation of the DNA. The chain couples TRGV2 to TRGJP2. The J gene is absent in TCRdb and was assigned here via DNA matching to germline. This CDR3 spans 15 amino acids. From germline, CDR1 is EGSNGY and CDR2 YDSYNSKV. The CDR3 protein is CATWTQYSSDWTKTF. CDR3 bases: TGTGCCACCTGGACTCAATATAGTAGTGATTGGACCAAGACGTTT.

This clone was detected a few times. The V gene is TRGV3; the J gene was not called. This CDR3 has 13 amino acids. CDR1 is VTNTFY and CDR2 is YDVSTARD in the germline V gene (reference sequence). The CDR3 nucleotides are TGTGCCACCTGGGACAGGCTACGGTGGATCCAGACGTTT. Encoded protein: CATWDRLRWIQTF.

To note about this clone: The amino acid sequence in TCRdb belongs to a much larger clone and departs from this DNA's translation at residue 10, likely a sequencing read error; the sequence shown is translated from the DNA. The rearrangement joins TRGV4 to TRGJ1 or TRGJ2. The J gene comes from matching the DNA to germline here; TCRdb lacks it. The CDR3 is 13 residues long. Looked up from germline, CDR1 is EGSTGY and CDR2 is YDSYTSSV. CDR3 DNA sequence: TGTGCCACCTGGGATGCCCCCCGTTATAGGAAACTCTTT. Protein: CATWDAPRYRKLF.

This clone has only a few counts. TCRdb's entry gives the protein of a much larger clone, which mismatches this DNA's translation at residue 12, likely from a read error; the protein reported here is translated from the DNA. The rearrangement joins TRGV4 to TRGJP1. Here the J gene came from matching the DNA to germline, since TCRdb omits it. The CDR3 is 15 amino acids. From germline, CDR1 is EGSTGY and CDR2 YDSYTSSV. The CDR3 is CATWGIYTTGWYKIF. The CDR3 bases are TGTGCCACCTGGGGAATCTATACCACTGGTTGGTACAAGATATTT.

This clone was detected ten times or more. With only one base between it and a far larger clone, this is likely a read error. This sample includes further DNA sequences coding for the same CDR3. J is TRGJP and V is TRGV9. This CDR3 has 13 residues. Germline V lookup: CDR1 GITISATS, CDR2 ISYDGTV (reference sequence). The J segment lost 7 bases and the V segment lost 9 bases, leaving 3 bases of the junction unmatched. The CDR3 region has the DNA TGTGCCTTGGGTGAGTTGGGCAAAAAAATCAAGGTATTT. Translated, it gives CALGELGKKIKVF.

The rearrangement joins TRGV9 to TRGJP. As TCRdb names no J gene, one was assigned here on the basis of a DNA match to germline. Germline CDR1 and CDR2: GITISATS and ISYDGTV (reference sequence). The CDR3 totals 16 residues. Unmatched junction bases numbered 14, after V lost 2 bases and J lost 16 bases. The DNA of the CDR3 is TGTGCCTTGTGGGAGGCTCAGAGTTGGGCAAAAAAAATCAAGGTATTT. Translated, it gives CALWEAQSWAKKIKVF.

This clone was seen many times. Given a far larger clone just one base away, this is likely a sequencing read error. The same CDR3 can be traced to other DNA sequences in this sample. V and J are TRGV4 and TRGJ1 or TRGJ2. TCRdb lists no J gene, so it was determined here by aligning the DNA to germline. V shed 5 bases, J shed 4 bases, and the junction held 8 bases outside the gene matches. In germline, CDR1 is EGSTGY, CDR2 YDSYTSSV. This CDR3 is built from 13 residues. CDR3 in DNA: TGTGCCACCTGGGTACTATACTATTATAAGAAACTCTTT. It codes for CATWVLYYYKKLF.

As concerns this clone: Because the CDR3's place on the DNA is in doubt, the DNA is left out and the CDR3 is given as listed by TCRdb. J gene calling gave no result, while the V gene is TRGV9. The CDR3 is made up of 31 amino acids, end residues included. In germline, CDR1 is GITISATS, CDR2 ISYDGTV (reference sequence). This chain's CDR3 is CALWDVHYYKKLFGSEQHWLSQVSIGRIQHF.

This clone was picked up many times. The TCRdb record carries a much larger clone's protein, which differs from this DNA's translation at residue 3; a read error is the likely cause, and the protein listed here is the DNA translation. The V call is TRGV9, the J call TRGJ1 or TRGJ2. As TCRdb names no J gene, one was assigned here on the basis of a DNA match to germline. Germline V gene data show CDR1 as GITISATS and CDR2 as ISYDGTV (reference sequence). This CDR3 is built from 12 residues. CDR3 region: CASWDVCYKKLF. The CDR3 coding sequence is TGTGCCTCGTGGGATGTATGCTATAAGAAACTCTTT.

As concerns this clone: A far larger clone lies a single base away; this is likely a read error. Distinct nucleotide sequences in the sample also encode this CDR3. In DNA, the CDR3 is TGTGCCTTGTGGGAGTATCGCTATTATAAGAAACTTTTT. Amino acids: CALWEYRYYKKLF. Called V gene: TRGV9; the J gene was not called. This CDR3 comprises 13 residues. The V gene's germline CDR1 is GITISATS and CDR2 ISYDGTV (reference sequence).

This clone was seen many times. A far bigger clonotype differs at one base, so this is likely a read error. The same CDR3 can be traced to other DNA sequences in this sample. The chain carries TRGV4 and TRGJ1 or TRGJ2. This CDR3 is built from 13 residues. Losses at the gene ends were 3 bases for V and 7 bases for J; bases not matched to a gene: 9. The germline V gene has CDR1 EGSTGY and CDR2 YDSYTSSV. CDR3 loop: CATWDSMSYKKLF. The CDR3 nucleotides are TGTGCCACCTGGGATAGTATGAGCTATAAGAAACTCTTT.